The clone carrying this TCR beta chain was found a few times. Its antigen remains unknown. This sample stems from a study of post-analysis software for immune sequencing data. Background on the study: As for disease course, relapsing-remitting, secondary progressive and progressive-relapsing multiple sclerosis were all included. Study-wide findings and caveats: Elevated frequency relative to controls characterized four or five TRBV segments in patients, TRBV5-6, TRBV5-1 and TRBV20-1 among them. For normalized Chao1 diversity, multiple sclerosis patients scored significantly lower than controls did.

The authors incorporated unique molecular identifiers into the TCR beta cDNA libraries. Via MiXCR, TCRdb re-called the PCR reads, giving one row per CDR3 protein. The profile covers about 560,000 distinct CDR3 sequences, with 44% appearing a single time and more than 1.5% taken by the ten largest. The CDR3 spans 14 residues. The germline V and J ends were trimmed by 3 bases and 0 bases, with 9 bases remaining between them. Germline CDR1 and CDR2: ENHRY and SYGVKD. V is TRBV10-3 and J is TRBJ2-7, with D unresolved. The receptor comes from a girl between 5 and 17 years old with multiple sclerosis. Sequencing was performed on blood. CDR3 DNA sequence: TGTGCCATCAGTGAAGGGCAGAGCTCCTACGAGCAGTACTTC. This encodes CAISEGQSSYEQYF.